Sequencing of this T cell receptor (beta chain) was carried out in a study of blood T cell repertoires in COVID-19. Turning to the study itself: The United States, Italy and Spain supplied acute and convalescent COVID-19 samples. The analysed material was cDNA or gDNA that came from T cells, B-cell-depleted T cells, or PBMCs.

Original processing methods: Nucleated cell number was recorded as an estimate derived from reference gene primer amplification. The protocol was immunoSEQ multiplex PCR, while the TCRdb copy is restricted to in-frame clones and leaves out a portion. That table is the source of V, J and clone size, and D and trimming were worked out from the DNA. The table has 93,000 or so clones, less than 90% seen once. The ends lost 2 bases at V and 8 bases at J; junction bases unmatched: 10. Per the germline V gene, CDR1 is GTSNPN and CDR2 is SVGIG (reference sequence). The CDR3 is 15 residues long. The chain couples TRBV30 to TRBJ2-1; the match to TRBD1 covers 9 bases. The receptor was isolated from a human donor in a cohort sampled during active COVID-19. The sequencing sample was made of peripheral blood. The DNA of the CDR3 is TGTGCCTGGAGTACCGGACAGGGGCGTAGGGATGAGCAGTTCTTC. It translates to CAWSTGQGRRDEQFF.